This T cell receptor (beta chain) was identified during a study of CD8+ T cells in alopecia areata. RNA extraction was followed by reverse transcription into cDNA, which acted as the sequencing template. Sequencing used immunoSEQ multiplex PCR; TCRdb keeps in-frame clones, though not all of them. The sample consists of about 110,000 clones, about 50% of them appearing once. Sequencing was performed on NKG2D-low CD8+ T cells sorted from blood. This TCR was recovered from a human donor with alopecia areata.

The CDR3 DNA sequence: TGTGCCAGCAGCTTAGAACAGTCCTACGAGCAGTACTTC. This encodes CASSLEQSYEQYF. The V and J genes are TRBV7-9 and TRBJ2-7; no clear D gene. The CDR3 has 13 amino acids. V gave up 1 base and J gave up 1 base, with 5 bases separating them. Germline CDR1 is SEHNR and CDR2 is FQNEAQ (reference sequence).